This T cell receptor (beta chain) originates from a study of cytomegalovirus exposure and HLA in healthy donors. Notes on this clone: Its antigen is currently unknown.

Study-wide points: Earlier findings revealed that most TCR beta V segments proved productive either about 87% or about 30% of the time. Specificity of three CMV-associated chains for CMV antigens was verified in vitro. Roughly even sequencing depth across donors was the assumption behind the presence/absence analyses. Rarity held for most TCR sequences, but there were some public TCRs that occurred in many donors.

The CDR3 consists of 17 residues. CDR1 LGHNA and CDR2 YNFKEQ come from the germline V gene. V was pared by 0 bases and J by 4 bases, with 5 bases of the junction left unmatched. The PCR contained 60 Vbeta and 13 Jbeta primers. Measured with immunoSEQ multiplex PCR; TCRdb has only the in-frame clones, and not every one. There are 99,000 or so clones in the sample; around 73% occur only once, and roughly 1.2% lies in the top ten. This receptor was taken from a man between 25 and 39 years old in good health and CMV-seronegative. The chain recombines TRBV4-2 with TRBJ2-4; TRBD2 matches 11 bases. Material for sequencing was PBMCs. Written as DNA, the CDR3 is TGTGCCAGCAGCCAAGACCTAGCGGGAGGTTGGAAAAACATTCAGTACTTC. Its protein product is CASSQDLAGGWKNIQYF.